The 30 T cell receptor beta chains below come from one sample, sequenced in a study of T cell responses to AZD1222 COVID-19 vaccine. Assay used: immunoSEQ multiplex PCR; TCRdb lists only in-frame clones, some missing. The data hold under 85,000 clones, with 88% observed a single time. The sequencing used peripheral blood, collected on day 0 of AZD1222 vaccination. These receptors were taken from an adult in good health.

This clone was observed a single time. The chain joins TRBV19 to TRBJ2-5; D might be TRBD1 or TRBD2, each matching 6 bases. Germline CDR1 is LNHDA and CDR2 is SQIVND (reference sequence). Trimming cost V 6 bases and J 3 bases, with 11 bases left between them. This CDR3 spans 13 amino acids. The CDR3 here is CASRTRGEETQYF. In nucleotides, the CDR3 is TGTGCCAGTAGGACAAGGGGGGAAGAGACCCAGTACTTC.

The chain recombines TRBV28 with TRBJ1-4, with a tentative D call TRBD1 (5 bases). With 5 bases removed from V and 8 bases from J, the gap between germline ends came to 18 bases. The CDR3 length is 15 residues. The V gene's germline CDR1 is MDHEN and CDR2 SYDVKM. CDR3 in DNA: TGTGCCAGCAGTCCCGCGCTGGGGCATGGGGAAAAACTGTTTTTT. Amino acid sequence: CASSPALGHGEKLFF.

The chain employs TRBV27 and TRBJ1-1, with a weak D call TRBD1 (5 bases). The germline V and J ends were trimmed by 6 bases and 4 bases, with 18 bases remaining between them. The CDR3 loop spans 15 amino acids. The germline gives CDR1 MNHEY, CDR2 SMNVEV (reference sequence). The CDR3: CASSSGTAAGTEAFF. The CDR3 DNA follows: TGTGCCAGCAGCTCGGGGACGGCGGCTGGCACTGAAGCTTTCTTT.

J is TRBJ1-4 and V is TRBV6-6, with a possible D match to TRBD1 (6 bases). CDR1 is MNHNY and CDR2 is SVGAGI in the germline V gene (reference sequence). This CDR3 contains 14 residues. V lost 5 bases and J 2 bases, leaving 9 bases between the germline ends. In nucleotides, the CDR3 is TGTGCCAGCAGTACAGGGCCCACTAATGAAAAACTGTTTTTT. This codes for CASSTGPTNEKLFF.

This chain joins TRBV6-5 and TRBJ1-1; D is uncertain. The CDR3 is 15 residues long. In germline, CDR1 is MNHEY, CDR2 SVGAGI. V lost 0 bases, J lost 1 base, and 9 bases lay in between. The CDR3 nucleotides are TGTGCCAGCAGTTACTCGTATTTGGGGAACACTGAAGCTTTCTTT. This encodes CASSYSYLGNTEAFF.

This clone has a handful of counts. The chain couples TRBV19 to TRBJ1-1; D is ambiguous. Germline V gives CDR1 LNHDA, CDR2 SQIVND (reference sequence). The CDR3 loop spans 13 amino acids. Trimming shortened V by 2 bases and J by 7 bases, and 11 bases separated the two germline ends. The CDR3 nucleotides read TGTGCCAGTAGTATATGGGGAGGAGGTGAAGCTTTCTTT. This gives the protein CASSIWGGGEAFF.

The J gene is TRBJ1-4, the V gene TRBV5-5, with 7 bases aligning to TRBD1. Germline CDR1 reads SGHKS; CDR2 reads YYEKEE (reference sequence). CDR3 size: 15 residues. The J segment lost 7 bases and the V segment lost 4 bases, leaving 10 bases of the junction unmatched. In nucleotides, the CDR3 is TGTGCCAGCAGCAAATCAGGGGGATTGGGTGAAAAACTGTTTTTT. Translated, it gives CASSKSGGLGEKLFF.

The V gene is TRBV18, the J gene TRBJ2-7, with 7 positions matching TRBD1. V was clipped by 3 bases and J by 7 bases; unmatched bases: 3. CDR1 and CDR2 from the germline V gene are KGHSH and LQKENI. The CDR3 runs 12 residues. CDR3 sequence reads: CASSPPGGEQYF. CDR3 coding DNA: TGTGCCAGCTCACCCCCAGGGGGAGAGCAGTACTTC.

This chain connects TRBV30 to TRBJ1-2; D may be TRBD1 (5 bases). This CDR3 is 17 amino acids long. V lost 2 bases and J lost 3, with 22 bases in between. Per the germline V gene, CDR1 is GTSNPN and CDR2 is SVGIG (reference sequence). The CDR3 loop is CAWSRQGFFNAYYGYTF. Written as DNA, the CDR3 is TGTGCCTGGAGTAGGCAGGGCTTTTTCAACGCCTACTATGGCTACACCTTC.

The V gene is TRBV7-9, the J gene TRBJ2-5, with TRBD1 matching over 9 bases. Germline values: CDR1 SEHNR, CDR2 FQNEAQ (reference sequence). Unmatched junction bases numbered 9, after V lost 3 bases and J lost 4 bases. The CDR3 is 16 amino acids. The CDR3: CASSLVQGAIGETQYF. The CDR3 DNA sequence: TGTGCCAGCAGCTTGGTACAGGGGGCGATAGGAGAGACCCAGTACTTC.

This sequence joins TRBV27 and TRBJ2-1; 8 positions agree with TRBD2. Germline V CDR1 and CDR2: MNHEY, SMNVEV (reference sequence). This CDR3 spans 15 amino acids. J was trimmed by 7 bases and V by 3 bases; bases with no gene match: 8. CDR3 coding DNA: TGTGCCAGCAGTTTCGGGGGGGGCCAGATGAATGAGCAGTTCTTC. Amino acids: CASSFGGGQMNEQFF.

This clone was seen only a few times. The chain combines TRBV19 with TRBJ2-1; the D gene could be TRBD1 or TRBD2 (5 bases each). Trimming cost V 5 bases and J 5 bases, with 13 bases left between them. The CDR3 extends over 14 amino acids. CDR1 is LNHDA and CDR2 is SQIVND in the germline V gene (reference sequence). CDR3 nucleotide sequence: TGTGCCAGTAGTTCAGGGACGGAAAACAATGAGCAGTTCTTC. Protein: CASSSGTENNEQFF.

The V gene is TRBV7-2, the J gene TRBJ1-6, with 7 bases lining up with TRBD1. CDR1 SGHTA and CDR2 FQGNSA come from the germline V gene. With V trimmed by 2 bases and J by 7 bases, 5 bases remained unmatched. The CDR3 spans 15 residues. This CDR3 is CASSLNRGGNSPLHF. The CDR3 DNA sequence: TGTGCCAGCAGCTTAAACAGGGGTGGGAATTCACCCCTCCACTTT. Complete variable domain (other parts from reference TRBV7-2 and TRBJ1-6): GAGVSQSPSNKVTEKGKDVELRCDPISGHTALYWYRQSLGQGLEFLIYFQGNSAPDKSGLPSDRFSAERTGGSVSTLTIQRTQQEDSAVYLCASSLNRGGNSPLHFGNGTRLTVT.

This clone was observed once. The chain joins TRBV27 to TRBJ1-4; D unclear. Germline V CDR1 and CDR2: MNHEY, SMNVEV (reference sequence). This CDR3 spans 11 amino acids. Deletions cut 6 bases from V and 10 bases from J, with 9 bases between. CDR3: CASRAFGKLFF. DNA for the CDR3: TGTGCCAGCAGGGCTTTTGGAAAACTGTTTTTT.

The chain couples TRBV28 to TRBJ1-5, with 11 bases lining up with TRBD1. This CDR3 contains 17 residues. Germline values: CDR1 MDHEN, CDR2 SYDVKM. Germline trimming cut 6 bases from V and 3 bases from J; bases unmatched to any gene: 10. CDR3 DNA sequence: TGTGCCAGCAGCTCGGACAGGGGGCTCCCTTTCAATCAGCCCCAGCATTTT. Its translation is CASSSDRGLPFNQPQHF.

The gene calls are TRBV5-6 and TRBJ1-5; D is ambiguous. V lost 2 bases, J lost 0 bases, and 12 bases lay in between. There are 16 residues in the CDR3. CDR1 is SGHDT and CDR2 is YYEEEE in the germline V gene. The CDR3 DNA reads as TGTGCCAGCAGCTTACGGGCCAAAAATAGCAATCAGCCCCAGCATTTT. It translates to CASSLRAKNSNQPQHF.

The V and J genes are TRBV10-3 and TRBJ2-7; 8 bases are a match to TRBD1. Unmatched junction bases numbered 7, after V lost 4 bases and J lost 5 bases. From germline, CDR1 is ENHRY and CDR2 SYGVKD. This CDR3 is 14 amino acids long. The CDR3 region has the DNA TGTGCCATCAGTGGGGGCGGGACAGGTCACGAGCAGTACGTC. This encodes CAISGGGTGHEQYV.

The chain has TRBV19 and TRBJ1-1; D might be TRBD1 (5 bases). CDR3 size: 13 residues. Germline V lookup: CDR1 LNHDA, CDR2 SQIVND (reference sequence). The V and J ends lost 3 bases and 7 bases respectively, with 12 bases between them. CDR3 DNA: TGTGCCAGTAGTATTTTGGGGACCGATGAAGCTTTCTTT. Its translation is CASSILGTDEAFF.

This chain uses TRBV5-1 with TRBJ2-5; unclear D gene. Germline assignment: CDR1 SGHRS and CDR2 YFSETQ. V was trimmed by 3 bases and J by 3 bases, leaving 3 bases between them. This CDR3 has 11 amino acids. The CDR3 DNA reads as TGCGCCAGCAGCTGGAAAGAGACCCAGTACTTC. Its translation is CASSWKETQYF. Full variable domain (outside the CDR3, taken from reference TRBV5-1 and TRBJ2-5): KAGVTQTPRYLIKTRGQQVTLSCSPISGHRSVSWYQQTPGQGLQFLFEYFSETQRNKGNFPGRFSGRQFSNSRSEMNVSTLELGDSALYLCASSWKETQYFGPGTRLLVL.

The CDR3 sequence is CASSPIGTDSNQPQHF. The DNA for the CDR3 is TGTGCCAGCAGCCCCATCGGGACAGATAGCAATCAGCCCCAGCATTTT. The rearrangement links TRBV28 to TRBJ1-5; 7 bases are a match to TRBD1. The V segment lost 6 bases and the J segment 0 bases; nucleotides outside the gene matches: 8. In germline, CDR1 is MDHEN, CDR2 SYDVKM. The length of the CDR3 is 16 residues.

The J gene is TRBJ1-5, the V gene TRBV27; D might be TRBD1 (6 bases). Looked up from germline, CDR1 is MNHEY and CDR2 is SMNVEV (reference sequence). CDR3 length equals 15 residues. V lost 6 bases and J lost 6, with 18 bases in between. CDR3 sequence: CASSWGSGGGQPQHF. CDR3 sequence (DNA): TGTGCCAGCAGCTGGGGGAGCGGGGGCGGTCAGCCCCAGCATTTT.

This chain links TRBV7-9 with TRBJ2-2; the match to TRBD2 covers 9 bases. Per the germline V gene, CDR1 is SEHNR and CDR2 is FQNEAQ (reference sequence). The CDR3 has 15 residues. The V and J ends lost 5 bases and 5 bases, in that order; junction bases with no gene match: 6. The DNA for the CDR3 is TGTGCCAGCAGCATTAGCGGGAGAGGAACCGGGGAGCTGTTTTTT. Its translation: CASSISGRGTGELFF.

V gene TRBV6-5 combines with J gene TRBJ1-5, with D tentatively TRBD1 (5 bases). The CDR3 runs 15 residues. Germline loops: CDR1 MNHEY, CDR2 SVGAGI. The V end lost 4 bases, the J end lost 5 bases, and 15 bases lay between the germline ends. This CDR3 is CASSSSWGGDQPQHF. CDR3 nucleotides: TGTGCCAGCAGTTCCTCTTGGGGAGGGGATCAGCCCCAGCATTTT.

V usage is TRBV11-2 and J usage is TRBJ1-2; TRBD1 matches at 8 bases. CDR3 length equals 16 residues. Germline V gives CDR1 SGHAT, CDR2 FQNNGV. The ends lost 3 bases at V and 7 bases at J; junction bases unmatched: 13. CDR3 sequence (DNA): TGTGCCAGCAGCTTCTCCCCGGGGACAGGCAATATTGGCTACACCTTC. This codes for CASSFSPGTGNIGYTF. Looking up the rest from reference TRBV11-2 and TRBJ1-2 gives the full variable domain: EAGVAQSPRYKIIEKRQSVAFWCNPISGHATLYWYQQILGQGPKLLIQFQNNGVVDDSQLPKDRFSAERLKGVDSTLKIQPAKLEDSAVYLCASSFSPGTGNIGYTFGSGTRLTVV.

The V and J genes are TRBV6-6 and TRBJ1-5; D uncertain. The CDR3 has 15 amino acids. Trimming left V 6 bases short and J 6 bases short, with 18 bases between. In germline, CDR1 is MNHNY, CDR2 SVGAGI (reference sequence). The CDR3 spells CASSPTPVAGQPQHF. CDR3 DNA sequence: TGTGCCAGCAGCCCAACCCCCGTAGCCGGTCAGCCCCAGCATTTT.

V and J are TRBV19 and TRBJ2-1, with 7 bases aligning to TRBD2. With V trimmed by 4 bases and J by 4 bases, 7 bases remained unmatched. Germline assignment: CDR1 LNHDA and CDR2 SQIVND (reference sequence). The CDR3 has 15 amino acids. The CDR3 loop is CASSTGLVGYNEQFF. The CDR3 coding sequence is TGTGCCAGTAGTACCGGACTAGTTGGGTACAATGAGCAGTTCTTC.

V gene TRBV27 combines with J gene TRBJ1-5, with 8 bases identical to TRBD1. The CDR3 is 15 residues long. Germline loops: CDR1 MNHEY, CDR2 SMNVEV (reference sequence). V shed 5 bases and J 0 bases; nucleotides not matched to a gene: 3. CDR3 DNA: TGTGCCAGCAGTAGACAGGGGAATAGCAATCAGCCCCAGCATTTT. It specifies CASSRQGNSNQPQHF.

The CDR3 sequence is CASSQEYYTLGTDTQYF. CDR3 sequence (DNA): TGTGCCAGCAGCCAAGAATACTACACCCTGGGCACAGATACGCAGTATTTT. This sequence joins TRBV3-1 (or the pseudogene TRBV3-2) and TRBJ2-3; D unresolved. This CDR3 spans 17 amino acids. V lost 0 bases and J 1 base, leaving 14 bases between the germline ends. Germline-derived CDR1 and CDR2 are LGHDT and YNNKEL (reference sequence).

This clone appeared a single time. The chain carries TRBV6-5 and TRBJ2-3; 9 bases are a match to TRBD2. The CDR3 is 14 amino acids. Unmatched junction bases numbered 7, after V lost 7 bases and J lost 5 bases. Germline V gene lookup returns CDR1 MNHEY and CDR2 SVGAGI. Written as DNA, the CDR3 is TGTGCCAGCACATCACCGACTAGCGGAGATACGCAGTATTTT. Translation gives CASTSPTSGDTQYF.

V and J are TRBV3-1 (or the pseudogene TRBV3-2) and TRBJ2-7; 10 bases agree with TRBD2. CDR3 length: 16 amino acids. The V segment lost 4 bases and the J segment 7 bases; nucleotides outside the gene matches: 13. Germline CDR1 reads LGHDT; CDR2 reads YNNKEL (reference sequence). Here the CDR3 reads CASSLSLAGGVKEQYF. CDR3 nucleotide sequence: TGTGCCAGCAGCCTTTCATTAGCGGGAGGAGTAAAAGAGCAGTACTTC.